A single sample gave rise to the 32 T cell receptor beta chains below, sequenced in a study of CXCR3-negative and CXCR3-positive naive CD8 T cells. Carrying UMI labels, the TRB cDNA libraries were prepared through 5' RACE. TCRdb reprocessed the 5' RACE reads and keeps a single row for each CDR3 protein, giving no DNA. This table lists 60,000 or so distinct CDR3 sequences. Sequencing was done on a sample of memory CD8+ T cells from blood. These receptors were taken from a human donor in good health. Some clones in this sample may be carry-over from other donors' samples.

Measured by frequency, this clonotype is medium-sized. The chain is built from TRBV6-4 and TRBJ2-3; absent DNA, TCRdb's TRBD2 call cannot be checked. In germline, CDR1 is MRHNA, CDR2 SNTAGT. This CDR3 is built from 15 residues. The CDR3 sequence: CASSDTSGSADTQYF.

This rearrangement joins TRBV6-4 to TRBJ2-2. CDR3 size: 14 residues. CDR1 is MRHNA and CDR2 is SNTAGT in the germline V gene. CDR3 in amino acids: CASSVAGSTGELFF.

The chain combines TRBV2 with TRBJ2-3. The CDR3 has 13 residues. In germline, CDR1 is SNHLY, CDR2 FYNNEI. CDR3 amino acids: CASFLQWADTQYF. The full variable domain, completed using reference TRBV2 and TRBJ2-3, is EPEVTQTPSHQVTQMGQEVILRCVPISNHLYFYWYRQILGQKVEFLVSFYNNEISEKSEIFDDQFSVERPDGSNFTLKIRSTKLEDSAMYFCASFLQWADTQYFGPGTRLTVL.

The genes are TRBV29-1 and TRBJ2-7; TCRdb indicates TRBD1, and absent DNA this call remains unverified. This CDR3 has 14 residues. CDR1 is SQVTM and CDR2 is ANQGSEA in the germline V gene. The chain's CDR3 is CSVVGTGDSYEQYF.

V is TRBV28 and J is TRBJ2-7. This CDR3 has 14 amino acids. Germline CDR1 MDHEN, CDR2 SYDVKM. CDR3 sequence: CASSARGEIYEQYF. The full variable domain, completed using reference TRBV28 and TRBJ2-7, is DVKVTQSSRYLVKRTGEKVFLECVQDMDHENMFWYRQDPGLGLRLIYFSYDVKMKEKGDIPEGYSVSREKKERFSLILESASTNQTSMYLCASSARGEIYEQYFGPGTRLTVT.

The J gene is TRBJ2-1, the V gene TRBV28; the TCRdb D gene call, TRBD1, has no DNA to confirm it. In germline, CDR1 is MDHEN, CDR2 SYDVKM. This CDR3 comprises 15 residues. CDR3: CASSFVAGVNNEQFF.

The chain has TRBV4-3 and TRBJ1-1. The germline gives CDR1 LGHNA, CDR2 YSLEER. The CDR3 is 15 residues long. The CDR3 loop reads CASSPDRTVNTEAFF.

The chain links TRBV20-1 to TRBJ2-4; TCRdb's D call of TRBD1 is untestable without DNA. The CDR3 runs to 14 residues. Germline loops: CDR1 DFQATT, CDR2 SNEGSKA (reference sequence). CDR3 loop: CSAREQGAKNIQHF.

The CDR3 sequence: CSVELTGGGFSGANVLTF. The rearrangement links TRBV29-1 to TRBJ2-6; TCRdb's D call, TRBD1, is unchecked because there is no DNA. From germline, CDR1 is SQVTM and CDR2 ANQGSEA. The CDR3 has 18 amino acids. Full variable domain (missing parts from reference TRBV29-1 and TRBJ2-6): SAVISQKPSRDICQRGTSLTIQCQVDSQVTMMFWYRQQPGQSLTLIATANQGSEATYESGFVIDKFPISRPNLTFSTLTVSNMSPEDSSIYLCSVELTGGGFSGANVLTFGAGSRLTVL.

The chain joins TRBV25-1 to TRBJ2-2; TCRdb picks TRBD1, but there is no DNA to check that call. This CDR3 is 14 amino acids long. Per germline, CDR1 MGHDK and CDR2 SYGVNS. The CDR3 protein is CASSSSRDTGELFF.

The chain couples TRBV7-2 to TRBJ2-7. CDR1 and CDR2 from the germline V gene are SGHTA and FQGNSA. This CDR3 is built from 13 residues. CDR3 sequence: CASSLFPSYEQYF.

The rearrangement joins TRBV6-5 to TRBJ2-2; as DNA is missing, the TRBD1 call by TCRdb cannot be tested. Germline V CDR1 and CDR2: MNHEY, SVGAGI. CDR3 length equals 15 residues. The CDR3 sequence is CARPGAELLTGELFF.

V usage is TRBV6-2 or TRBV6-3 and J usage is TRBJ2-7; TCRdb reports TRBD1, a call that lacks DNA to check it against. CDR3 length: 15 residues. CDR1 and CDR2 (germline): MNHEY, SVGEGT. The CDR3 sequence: CASSYGRDRSYEQYF.

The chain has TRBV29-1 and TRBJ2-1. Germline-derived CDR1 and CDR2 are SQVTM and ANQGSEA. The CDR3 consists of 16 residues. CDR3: CSVEDLGTPGYNEQFF.

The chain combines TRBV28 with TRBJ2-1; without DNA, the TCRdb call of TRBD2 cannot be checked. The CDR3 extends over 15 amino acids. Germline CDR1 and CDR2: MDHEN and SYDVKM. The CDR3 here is CASSPEVQSHNEQFF.

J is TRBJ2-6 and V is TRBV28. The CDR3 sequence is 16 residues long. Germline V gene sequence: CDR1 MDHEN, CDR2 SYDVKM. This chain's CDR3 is CASTQDGDSGANVLTF.

CDR3: CSVDRGLANYGYTF. The V gene is TRBV29-1, the J gene TRBJ1-2; TCRdb returns TRBD1, unconfirmable since there is no DNA. From germline, CDR1 is SQVTM and CDR2 ANQGSEA. The CDR3 contains 14 residues.

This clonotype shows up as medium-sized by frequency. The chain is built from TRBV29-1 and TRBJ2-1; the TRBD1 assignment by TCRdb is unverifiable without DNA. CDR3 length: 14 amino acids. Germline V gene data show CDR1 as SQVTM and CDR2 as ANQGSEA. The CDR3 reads CSVGGSQIYNEQFF.

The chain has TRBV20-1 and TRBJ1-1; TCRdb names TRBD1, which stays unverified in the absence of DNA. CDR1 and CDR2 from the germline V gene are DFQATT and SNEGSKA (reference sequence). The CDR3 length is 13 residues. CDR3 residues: CSARDGGGTEAFF.

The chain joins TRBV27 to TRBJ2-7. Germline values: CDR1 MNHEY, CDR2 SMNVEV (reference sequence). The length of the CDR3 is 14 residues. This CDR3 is CASSLKGYSYEQYF.

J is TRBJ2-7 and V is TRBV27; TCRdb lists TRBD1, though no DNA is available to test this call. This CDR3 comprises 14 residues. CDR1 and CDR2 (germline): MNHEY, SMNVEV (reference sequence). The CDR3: CASAWDRSSYEQYF.

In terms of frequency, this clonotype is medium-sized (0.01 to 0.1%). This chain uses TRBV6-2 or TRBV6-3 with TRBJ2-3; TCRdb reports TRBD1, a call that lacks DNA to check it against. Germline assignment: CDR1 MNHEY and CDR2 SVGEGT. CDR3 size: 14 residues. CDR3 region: CASSLTGEADTQYF.

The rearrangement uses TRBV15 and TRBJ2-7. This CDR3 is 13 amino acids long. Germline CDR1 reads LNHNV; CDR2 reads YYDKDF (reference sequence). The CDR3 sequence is CATSRARTEEQYF.

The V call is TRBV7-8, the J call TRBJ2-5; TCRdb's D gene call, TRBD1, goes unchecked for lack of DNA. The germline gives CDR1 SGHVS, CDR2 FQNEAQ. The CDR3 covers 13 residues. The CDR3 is CASSLTGGETQYF.

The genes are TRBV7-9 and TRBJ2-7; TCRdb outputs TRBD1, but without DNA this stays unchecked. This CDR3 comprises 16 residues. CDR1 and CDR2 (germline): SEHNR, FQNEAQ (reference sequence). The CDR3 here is CASSLGVGTASYEQYF. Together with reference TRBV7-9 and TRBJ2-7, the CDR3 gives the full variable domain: DTGVSQNPRHKITKRGQNVTFRCDPISEHNRLYWYRQTLGQGPEFLTYFQNEAQLEKSRLLSDRFSAERPKGSFSTLEIQRTEQGDSAMYLCASSLGVGTASYEQYFGPGTRLTVT.

The CDR3 is CASSFGALYEQYF. The rearrangement links TRBV7-2 to TRBJ2-7. The CDR3 runs 13 residues. Germline V gives CDR1 SGHTA, CDR2 FQGNSA.

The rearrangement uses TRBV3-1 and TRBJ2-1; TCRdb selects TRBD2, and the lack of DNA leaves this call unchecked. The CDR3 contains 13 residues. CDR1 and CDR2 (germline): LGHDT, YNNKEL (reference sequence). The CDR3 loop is CASSQGELPREFF.

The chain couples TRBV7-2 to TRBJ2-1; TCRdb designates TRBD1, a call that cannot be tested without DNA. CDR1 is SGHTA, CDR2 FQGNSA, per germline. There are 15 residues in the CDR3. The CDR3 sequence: CASSLPGVIYNEQFF. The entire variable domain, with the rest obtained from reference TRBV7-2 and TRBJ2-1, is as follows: GAGVSQSPSNKVTEKGKDVELRCDPISGHTALYWYRQSLGQGLEFLIYFQGNSAPDKSGLPSDRFSAERTGGSVSTLTIQRTQQEDSAVYLCASSLPGVIYNEQFFGPGTRLTVL.

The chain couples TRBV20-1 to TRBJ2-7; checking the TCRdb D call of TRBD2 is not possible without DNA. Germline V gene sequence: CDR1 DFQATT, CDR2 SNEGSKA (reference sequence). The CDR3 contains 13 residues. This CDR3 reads CSARTSGSYEQYF.

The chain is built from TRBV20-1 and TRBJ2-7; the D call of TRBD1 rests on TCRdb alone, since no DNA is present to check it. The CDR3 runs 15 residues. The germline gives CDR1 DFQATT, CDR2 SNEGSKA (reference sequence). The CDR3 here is CSATSGTGGPYEQYF.

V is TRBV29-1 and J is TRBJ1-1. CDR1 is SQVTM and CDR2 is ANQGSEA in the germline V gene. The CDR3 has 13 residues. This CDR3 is CSVAARENTEAFF.

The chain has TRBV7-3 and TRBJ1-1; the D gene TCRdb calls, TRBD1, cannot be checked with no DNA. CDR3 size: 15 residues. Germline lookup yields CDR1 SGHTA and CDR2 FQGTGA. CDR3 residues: CASSSLGQGGTEAFF.